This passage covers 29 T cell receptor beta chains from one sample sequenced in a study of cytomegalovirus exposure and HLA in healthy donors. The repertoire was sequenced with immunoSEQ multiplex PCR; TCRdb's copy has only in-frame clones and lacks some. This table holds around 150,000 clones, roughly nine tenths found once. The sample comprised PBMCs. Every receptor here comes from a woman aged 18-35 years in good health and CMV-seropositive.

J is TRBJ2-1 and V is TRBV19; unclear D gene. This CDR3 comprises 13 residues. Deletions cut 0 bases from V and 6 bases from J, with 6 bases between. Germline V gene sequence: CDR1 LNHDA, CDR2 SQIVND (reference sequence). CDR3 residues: CASSIDLANEQFF. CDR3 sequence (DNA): TGTGCCAGTAGTATAGATTTAGCCAATGAGCAGTTCTTC. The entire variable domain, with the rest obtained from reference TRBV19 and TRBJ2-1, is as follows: DGGITQSPKYLFRKEGQNVTLSCEQNLNHDAMYWYRQDPGQGLRLIYYSQIVNDFQKGDIAEGYSVSREKKESFPLTVTSAQKNPTAFYLCASSIDLANEQFFGPGTRLTVL.

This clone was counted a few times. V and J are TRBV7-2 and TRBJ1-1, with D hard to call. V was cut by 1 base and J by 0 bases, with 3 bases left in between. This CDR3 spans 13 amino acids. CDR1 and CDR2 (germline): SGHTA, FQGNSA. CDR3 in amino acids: CASSLVVNTEAFF. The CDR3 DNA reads TGTGCCAGCAGCTTAGTAGTGAACACTGAAGCTTTCTTT.

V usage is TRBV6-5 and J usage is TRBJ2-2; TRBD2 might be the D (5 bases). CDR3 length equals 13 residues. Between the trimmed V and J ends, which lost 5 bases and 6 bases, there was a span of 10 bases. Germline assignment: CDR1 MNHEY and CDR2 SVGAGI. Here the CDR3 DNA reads TGTGCCAGCAGTGACTACGGGGCCGGGGAGCTGTTTTTT. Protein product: CASSDYGAGELFF.

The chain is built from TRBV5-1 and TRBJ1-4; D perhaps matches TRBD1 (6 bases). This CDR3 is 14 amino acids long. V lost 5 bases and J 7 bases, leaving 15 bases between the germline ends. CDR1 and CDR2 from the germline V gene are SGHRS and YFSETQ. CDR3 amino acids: CASSSGTRGEKLFF. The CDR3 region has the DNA TGCGCCAGCAGTTCCGGGACACGAGGTGAAAAACTGTTTTTT.

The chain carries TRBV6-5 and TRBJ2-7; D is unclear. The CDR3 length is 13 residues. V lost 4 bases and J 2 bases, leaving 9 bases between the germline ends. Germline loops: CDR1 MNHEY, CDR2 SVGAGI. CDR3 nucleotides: TGTGCCAGCAGTTTATCAGGTCCCTACGAGCAGTACTTC. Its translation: CASSLSGPYEQYF.

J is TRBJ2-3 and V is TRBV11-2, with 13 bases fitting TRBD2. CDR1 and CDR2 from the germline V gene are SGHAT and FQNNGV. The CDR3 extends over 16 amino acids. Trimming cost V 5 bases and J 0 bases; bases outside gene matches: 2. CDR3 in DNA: TGTGCCAGCAGCCCACTAGCGGGAGGGAGCACAGATACGCAGTATTTT. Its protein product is CASSPLAGGSTDTQYF.

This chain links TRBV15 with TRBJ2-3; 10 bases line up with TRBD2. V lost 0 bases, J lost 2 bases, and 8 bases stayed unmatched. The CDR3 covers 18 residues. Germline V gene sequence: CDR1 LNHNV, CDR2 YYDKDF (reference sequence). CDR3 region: CATSRDGLAGEITDTQYF. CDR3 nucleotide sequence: TGTGCCACCAGCAGAGACGGGCTAGCGGGAGAAATCACAGATACGCAGTATTTT.

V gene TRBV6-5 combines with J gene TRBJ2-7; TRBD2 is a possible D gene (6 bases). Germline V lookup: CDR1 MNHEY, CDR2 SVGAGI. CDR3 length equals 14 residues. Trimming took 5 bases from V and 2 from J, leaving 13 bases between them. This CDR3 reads CASSRLGAPYEQYF. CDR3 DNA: TGTGCCAGCAGTCGACTAGGAGCCCCCTACGAGCAGTACTTC.

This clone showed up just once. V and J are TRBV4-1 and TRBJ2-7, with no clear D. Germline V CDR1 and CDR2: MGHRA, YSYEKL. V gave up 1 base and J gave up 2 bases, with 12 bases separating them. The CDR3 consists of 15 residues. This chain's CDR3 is CASSQALSRTYEQYF. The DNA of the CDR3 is TGCGCCAGCAGCCAAGCCCTTAGCCGTACCTACGAGCAGTACTTC.

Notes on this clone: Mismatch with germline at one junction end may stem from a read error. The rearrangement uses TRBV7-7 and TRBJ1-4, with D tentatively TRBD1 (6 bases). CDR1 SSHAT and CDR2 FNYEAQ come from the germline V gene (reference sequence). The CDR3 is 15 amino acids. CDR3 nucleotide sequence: TGTGCTAGCAGCCCCGAACAGGGAGTAGGGGAAAAACTGTTTTTT. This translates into CASSPEQGVGEKLFF.

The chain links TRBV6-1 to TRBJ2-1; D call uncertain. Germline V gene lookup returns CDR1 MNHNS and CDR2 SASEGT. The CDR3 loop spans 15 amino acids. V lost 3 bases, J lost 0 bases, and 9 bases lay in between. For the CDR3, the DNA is TGTGCCAGCAGTGATGAGGCGAGCTCCTACAATGAGCAGTTCTTC. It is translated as CASSDEASSYNEQFF.

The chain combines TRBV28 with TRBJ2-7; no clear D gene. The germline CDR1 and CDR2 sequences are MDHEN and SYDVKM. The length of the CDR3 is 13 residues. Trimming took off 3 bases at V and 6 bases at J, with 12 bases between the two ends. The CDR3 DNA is TGTGCCAGCAGTTTTTCGGGTGCCGGCGAGCAGTACTTC. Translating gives CASSFSGAGEQYF.

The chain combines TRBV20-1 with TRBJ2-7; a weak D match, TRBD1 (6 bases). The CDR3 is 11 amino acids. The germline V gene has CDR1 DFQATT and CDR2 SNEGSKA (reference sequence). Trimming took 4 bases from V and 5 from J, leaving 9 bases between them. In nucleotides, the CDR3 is TGCAGTGCTAACAGGGCCGACGAGCAGTACTTC. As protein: CSANRADEQYF.

CDR3 residues: CASSSKSGGSYEQYF. The CDR3 region has the DNA TGTGCCAGCAGTTCAAAATCTGGAGGTTCCTACGAGCAGTACTTC. The rearrangement links TRBV27 to TRBJ2-7, with D possibly TRBD2 on 5 matching bases. V lost 4 bases and J lost 1, with 14 bases in between. From germline, CDR1 is MNHEY and CDR2 SMNVEV (reference sequence). The CDR3 contains 15 residues.

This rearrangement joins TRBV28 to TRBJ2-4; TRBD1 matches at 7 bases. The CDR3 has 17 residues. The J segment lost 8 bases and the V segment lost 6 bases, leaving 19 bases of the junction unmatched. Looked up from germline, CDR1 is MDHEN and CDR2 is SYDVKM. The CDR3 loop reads CASSIEHIGQGGDIQYF. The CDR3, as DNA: TGTGCCAGCAGCATAGAACATATAGGCCAAGGGGGCGACATTCAGTACTTC.

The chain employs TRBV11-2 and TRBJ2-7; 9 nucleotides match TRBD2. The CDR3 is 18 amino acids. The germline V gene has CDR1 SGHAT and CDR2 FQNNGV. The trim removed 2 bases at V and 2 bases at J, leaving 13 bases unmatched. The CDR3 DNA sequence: TGTGCCAGCAGCTTACCCACTATCTCTAGCGGGGCTGCCTACGAGCAGTACTTC. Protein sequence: CASSLPTISSGAAYEQYF.

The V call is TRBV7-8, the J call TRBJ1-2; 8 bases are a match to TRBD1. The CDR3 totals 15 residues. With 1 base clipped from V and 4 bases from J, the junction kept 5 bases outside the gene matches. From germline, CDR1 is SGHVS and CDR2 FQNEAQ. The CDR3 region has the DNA TGTGCCAGCAGCTTAGGGACAGGGACAATCTATGGCTACACCTTC. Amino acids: CASSLGTGTIYGYTF.

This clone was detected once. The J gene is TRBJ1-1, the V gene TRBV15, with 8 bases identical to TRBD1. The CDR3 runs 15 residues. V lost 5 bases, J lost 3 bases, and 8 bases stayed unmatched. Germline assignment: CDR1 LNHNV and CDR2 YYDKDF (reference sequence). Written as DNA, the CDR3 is TGTGCCACCAGCGGGGGACAGGCTGTGGACACTGAAGCTTTCTTT. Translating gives CATSGGQAVDTEAFF.

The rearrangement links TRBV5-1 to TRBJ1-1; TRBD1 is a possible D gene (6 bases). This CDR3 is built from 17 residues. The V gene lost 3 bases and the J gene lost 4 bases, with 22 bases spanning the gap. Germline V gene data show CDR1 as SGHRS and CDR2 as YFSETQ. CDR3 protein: CASSWGSGTFQSTEAFF. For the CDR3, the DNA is TGCGCCAGCAGCTGGGGTTCCGGGACATTTCAATCCACTGAAGCTTTCTTT.

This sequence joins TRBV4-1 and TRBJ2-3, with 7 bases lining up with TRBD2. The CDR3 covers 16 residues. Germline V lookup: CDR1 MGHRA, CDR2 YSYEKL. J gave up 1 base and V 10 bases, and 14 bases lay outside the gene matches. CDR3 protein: CATSPGSRGGTDTQYF. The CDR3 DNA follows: TGCGCCACCTCCCCGGGATCCCGGGGGGGCACAGATACGCAGTATTTT.

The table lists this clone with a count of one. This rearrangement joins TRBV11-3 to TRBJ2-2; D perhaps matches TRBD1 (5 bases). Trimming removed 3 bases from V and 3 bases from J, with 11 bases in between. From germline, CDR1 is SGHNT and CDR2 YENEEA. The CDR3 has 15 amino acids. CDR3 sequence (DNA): TGTGCCAGCAGCTTCTCAGGGATTGACACCGGGGAGCTGTTTTTT. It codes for CASSFSGIDTGELFF.

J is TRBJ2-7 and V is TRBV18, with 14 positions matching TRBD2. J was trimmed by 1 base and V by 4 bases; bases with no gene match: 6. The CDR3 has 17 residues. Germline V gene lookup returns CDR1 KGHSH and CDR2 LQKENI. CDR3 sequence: CASSLGLAGGGSYEQYF. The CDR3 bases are TGTGCCAGCTCACTCGGACTAGCGGGAGGCGGGTCCTACGAGCAGTACTTC.

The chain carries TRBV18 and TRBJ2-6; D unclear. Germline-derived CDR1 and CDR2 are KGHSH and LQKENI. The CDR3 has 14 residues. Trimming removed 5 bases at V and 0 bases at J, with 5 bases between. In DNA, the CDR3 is TGTGCCAGCTCATCTAACTCTGGGGCCAACGTCCTGACTTTC. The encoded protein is CASSSNSGANVLTF.

The CDR3 loop is CASSLGRRADIQYF. The CDR3, as DNA: TGCGCCAGCAGCTTGGGGAGGAGGGCCGACATTCAGTACTTC. The V gene is TRBV5-1, the J gene TRBJ2-4; D perhaps matches TRBD2 (6 bases). With 0 bases removed from V and 8 bases from J, the gap between germline ends came to 12 bases. The CDR3 is 14 amino acids. CDR1 and CDR2 from the germline V gene are SGHRS and YFSETQ. Drawing the rest from reference TRBV5-1 and TRBJ2-4, the complete variable domain is KAGVTQTPRYLIKTRGQQVTLSCSPISGHRSVSWYQQTPGQGLQFLFEYFSETQRNKGNFPGRFSGRQFSNSRSEMNVSTLELGDSALYLCASSLGRRADIQYFGAGTRLSVL.

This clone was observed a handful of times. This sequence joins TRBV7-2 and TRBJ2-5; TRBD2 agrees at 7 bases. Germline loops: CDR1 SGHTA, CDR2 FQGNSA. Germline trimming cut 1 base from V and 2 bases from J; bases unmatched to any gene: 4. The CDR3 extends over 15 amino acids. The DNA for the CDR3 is TGTGCCAGCAGCTTAGTTAGCGGGTTACAAGAGACCCAGTACTTC. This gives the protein CASSLVSGLQETQYF.

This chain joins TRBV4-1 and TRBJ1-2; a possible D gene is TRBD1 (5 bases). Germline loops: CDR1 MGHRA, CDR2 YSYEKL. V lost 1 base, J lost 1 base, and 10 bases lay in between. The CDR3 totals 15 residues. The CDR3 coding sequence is TGCGCCAGCAGCCAAGCCTCAGGGTTTAACTATGGCTACACCTTC. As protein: CASSQASGFNYGYTF.

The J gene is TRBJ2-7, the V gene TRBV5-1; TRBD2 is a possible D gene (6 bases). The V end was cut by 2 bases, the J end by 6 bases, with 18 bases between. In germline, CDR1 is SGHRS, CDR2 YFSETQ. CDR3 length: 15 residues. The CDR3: CASSFGGGSLGEQYF. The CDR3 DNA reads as TGCGCCAGCAGCTTCGGTGGGGGGAGTCTGGGCGAGCAGTACTTC. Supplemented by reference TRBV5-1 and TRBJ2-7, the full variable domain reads KAGVTQTPRYLIKTRGQQVTLSCSPISGHRSVSWYQQTPGQGLQFLFEYFSETQRNKGNFPGRFSGRQFSNSRSEMNVSTLELGDSALYLCASSFGGGSLGEQYFGPGTRLTVT.

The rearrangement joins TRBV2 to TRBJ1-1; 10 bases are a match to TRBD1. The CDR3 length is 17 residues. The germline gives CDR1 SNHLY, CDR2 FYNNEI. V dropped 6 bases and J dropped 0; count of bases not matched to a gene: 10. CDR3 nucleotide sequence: TGTGCCAGCAGACATACGGGACAGGGGTGGGTGAACACTGAAGCTTTCTTT. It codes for CASRHTGQGWVNTEAFF.

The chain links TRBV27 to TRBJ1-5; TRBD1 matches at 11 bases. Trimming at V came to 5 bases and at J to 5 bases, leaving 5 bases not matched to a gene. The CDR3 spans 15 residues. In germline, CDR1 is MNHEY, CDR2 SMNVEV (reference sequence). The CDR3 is CASSPRTGGHQPQHF. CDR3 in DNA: TGTGCCAGCAGTCCTCGGACAGGGGGCCATCAGCCCCAGCATTTT.